This TCR beta chain was profiled in a study of T cells in narcolepsy. V was trimmed by 2 bases and J by 4 bases, leaving 11 bases between them. Germline loops: CDR1 MNHNY, CDR2 SVGAGI (reference sequence). CDR3 length: 14 amino acids. Clones were read by immunoSEQ multiplex PCR, and TCRdb kept only the in-frame ones, dropping some. The sample yields 25,000 to 35,000 clones, 60% to 85% seen once. This clonotype was sampled from a human donor in good health. Sequencing was performed on memory (CD45RA-) CD4+ T cells from blood. This sequence joins TRBV6-6 and TRBJ1-2; D possibly corresponds to TRBD1 (5 bases). CDR3 nucleotide sequence: TGTGCCAGCAGTTACGGGCAGGGTGGCTATGGCTACACCTTC. This sequence encodes CASSYGQGGYGYTF.